This T cell receptor beta chain emerged from a study of molecular identifiers for immune sequencing clone quantification. Using 10%, 30% or 50% RNA, naive CD8 libraries were derived from roughly 18,000 to 920,000 sorted cells. This CDR3 has 13 residues. Deletions cut 3 bases from V and 6 bases from J, with 11 bases between. The germline CDR1 and CDR2 sequences are SNHLY and FYNNEI. Bulk TCR libraries used previously described methods and listed TCR primers. TCRdb called the PCR reads again in MiXCR, with one record for every CDR3 protein. Of about 640,000 distinct CDR3 sequences in the sample, roughly 21% were seen once. On this clonotype: A clone one base away is much larger, so this may be a read error.

The sample comprised naive CD8+ T cells from blood, with Jurkat cell RNA spiked in. Subset reported: FACS-sorted CD8+CD4-CCR7+CD45RA+ naive T cells. The sequence was obtained from a human donor in good health. Some libraries in this study had Jurkat cell RNA spiked in. V gene TRBV2 combines with J gene TRBJ1-1, with D hard to call. CDR3 protein: CASSDSDSPEAFF. For the CDR3, the DNA is TGTGCCAGCAGTGATAGTGATAGTCCTGAAGCTTTCTTT.